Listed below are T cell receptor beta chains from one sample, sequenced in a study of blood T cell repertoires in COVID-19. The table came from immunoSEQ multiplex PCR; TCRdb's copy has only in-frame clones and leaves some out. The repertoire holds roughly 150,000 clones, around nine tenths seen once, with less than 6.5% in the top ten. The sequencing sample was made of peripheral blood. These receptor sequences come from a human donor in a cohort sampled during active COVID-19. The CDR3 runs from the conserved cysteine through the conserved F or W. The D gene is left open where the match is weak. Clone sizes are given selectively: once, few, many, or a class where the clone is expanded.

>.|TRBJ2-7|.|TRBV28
CASSLRTAYEQYF
TGTGCCAGCAGTTTAAGAACAGCCTACGAGCAGTACTTC
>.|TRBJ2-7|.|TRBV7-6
CASSPGAGTRLSYEQYF
TGTGCCAGCAGCCCTGGCGCGGGGACTCGCCTCTCCTACGAGCAGTACTTC
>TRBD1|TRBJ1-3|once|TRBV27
CASSFTGTGGGNTIYF
TGTGCCAGCAGTTTCACCGGGACAGGGGGTGGAAACACCATATATTTT
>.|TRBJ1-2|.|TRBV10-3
CAISERAELAGYTF
TGTGCCATCAGTGAGCGGGCCGAACTAGCTGGCTACACCTTC
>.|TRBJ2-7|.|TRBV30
CAWAAGYSYEQYF
TGTGCCTGGGCAGCAGGGTACTCCTACGAGCAGTACTTC
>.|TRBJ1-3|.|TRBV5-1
CASSLVRLGASGNTIYF
TGCGCCAGCAGCTTGGTGCGATTAGGGGCCTCTGGAAACACCATATATTTT
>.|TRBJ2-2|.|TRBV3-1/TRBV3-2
CASSQVAGLTGELFF
TGTGCCAGCAGCCAAGTTGCGGGGTTGACCGGGGAGCTGTTTTTT
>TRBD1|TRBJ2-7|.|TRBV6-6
CASSTDRGFVHEQYF
TGTGCCAGCAGTACCGACAGGGGTTTCGTACACGAGCAGTACTTC
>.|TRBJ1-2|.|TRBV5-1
CASSPGGSLQSYGYTF
TGCGCCAGCAGCCCTGGGGGGTCTCTTCAATCTTATGGCTACACCTTC
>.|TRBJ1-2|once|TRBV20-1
CSASGGVVAVGYGYTF
TGCAGTGCTAGTGGGGGGGTAGTCGCAGTCGGCTATGGCTACACCTTC
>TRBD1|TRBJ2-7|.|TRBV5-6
CASSLGDRGKYEQYF
TGTGCCAGCAGCTTGGGGGACAGGGGAAAATACGAGCAGTACTTC
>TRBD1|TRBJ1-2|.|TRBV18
CASSRGQELQVYGYTF
TGTGCCAGCTCACGAGGACAGGAACTCCAGGTCTATGGCTACACCTTC
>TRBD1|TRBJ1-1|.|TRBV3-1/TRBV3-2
CASSSSLGQGEAFF
TGTGCCAGCAGCTCGAGCCTCGGACAGGGTGAAGCTTTCTTT
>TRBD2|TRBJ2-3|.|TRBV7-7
CASSLTLAGGPNTQYF
TGTGCCAGCAGCTTAACTCTAGCGGGGGGGCCAAATACGCAGTATTTT
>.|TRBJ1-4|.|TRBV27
CASSLDTGEKLFF
TGTGCCAGCAGTTTAGACACCGGTGAAAAACTGTTTTTT
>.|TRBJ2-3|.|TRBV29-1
CSVDHREYTQYF
TGCAGCGTTGACCACAGGGAATATACGCAGTATTTT
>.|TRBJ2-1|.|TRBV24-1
CATSDTRRGDYNEQFF
TGTGCCACCAGTGATACCAGGAGGGGAGACTACAATGAGCAGTTCTTC
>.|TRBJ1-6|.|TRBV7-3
CASSHFFNSPLHF
TGTGCCAGCAGTCACTTTTTCAATTCACCCCTCCACTTT
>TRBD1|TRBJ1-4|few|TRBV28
CASSPRTGLNEKLFF
TGTGCCAGCAGTCCGCGGACAGGGCTTAATGAAAAACTGTTTTTT
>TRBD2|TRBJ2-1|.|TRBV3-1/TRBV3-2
CASSQDRTSNEQFF
TGTGCCAGCAGCCAAGATCGGACTAGCAATGAGCAGTTCTTC
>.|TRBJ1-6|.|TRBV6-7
CATAVPRFPSSYNSPLHF
TGTGCCACTGCGGTACCGAGGTTTCCCAGCTCCTATAATTCACCCCTCCACTTT
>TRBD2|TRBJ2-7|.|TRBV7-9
CASSLDGGAYEQYF
TGTGCCAGCAGCTTAGACGGGGGGGCCTACGAGCAGTACTTC
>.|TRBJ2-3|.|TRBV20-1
CSASLGGNPTDTQYF
TGCAGTGCTAGTTTAGGGGGAAACCCCACAGATACGCAGTATTTT
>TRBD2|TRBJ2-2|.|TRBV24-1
CATSPGGLAGNTGELFF
TGTGCCACCAGTCCCGGGGGACTAGCGGGGAACACCGGGGAGCTGTTTTTT
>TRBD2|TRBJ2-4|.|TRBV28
CASSSAGGAKNIQYF
TGTGCCAGCAGTTCGGCCGGGGGGGCCAAAAACATTCAGTACTTC
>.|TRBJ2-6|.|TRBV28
CASSETGTPGANVLTF
TGTGCCAGCAGTGAAACAGGGACCCCTGGGGCCAACGTCCTGACTTTC
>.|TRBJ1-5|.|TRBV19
CASSKGDYSNQPQHF
TGTGCCAGTAGTAAGGGGGACTATAGCAATCAGCCCCAGCATTTT
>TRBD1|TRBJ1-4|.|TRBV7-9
CASRNRDRTNEKLFF
TGTGCCAGCAGGAATCGGGACAGAACAAATGAAAAACTGTTTTTT
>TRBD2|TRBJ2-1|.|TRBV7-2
CASSSKGLAGDGQEQFF
TGTGCCAGCAGCTCGAAGGGACTAGCGGGAGACGGACAGGAGCAGTTCTTC
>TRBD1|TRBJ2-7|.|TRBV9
CASSVGQGPSYEQYF
TGTGCCAGCAGCGTCGGACAGGGTCCATCCTACGAGCAGTACTTC
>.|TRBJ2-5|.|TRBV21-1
CASSKSPDSGAQYF
TGTGCCAGCAGCAAATCCCCGGACTCGGGCGCCCAGTACTTC
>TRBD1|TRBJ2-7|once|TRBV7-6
CASSLGGQGAYEQYF
TGTGCCAGCAGCTTAGGGGGACAGGGGGCCTACGAGCAGTACTTC
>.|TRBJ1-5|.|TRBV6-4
CASSTVSGARQPQHF
TGTGCCAGCAGTACCGTGTCAGGGGCTCGGCAGCCCCAGCATTTT
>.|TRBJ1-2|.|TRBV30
CAWSYTQGNYGYTF
TGTGCCTGGAGCTACACCCAGGGAAACTATGGCTACACCTTC
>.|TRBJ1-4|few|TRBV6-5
CASSSFVTNALFF
TGTGCCAGCAGTTCTTTTGTCACAAACGCACTGTTTTTT
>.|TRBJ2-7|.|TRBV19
CASSRSPGAYEQYF
TGTGCCAGTAGTCGATCCCCCGGGGCCTACGAGCAGTACTTC
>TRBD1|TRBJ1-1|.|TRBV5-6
CASSFRGQGQRNTEAFF
TGTGCCAGCAGCTTCCGTGGACAGGGACAGCGCAACACTGAAGCTTTCTTT
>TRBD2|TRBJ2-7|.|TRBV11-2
CASSLGPGGLAGKYEQYF
TGTGCCAGCAGCTTAGGACCGGGGGGGCTAGCGGGGAAGTACGAGCAGTACTTC
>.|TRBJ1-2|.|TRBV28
CASSFHQGPFYGYTF
TGTGCCAGCAGTTTCCACCAGGGGCCTTTCTATGGCTACACCTTC
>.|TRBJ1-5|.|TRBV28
CASGLGNQPQHF
TGTGCCAGCGGACTAGGGAATCAGCCCCAGCATTTT
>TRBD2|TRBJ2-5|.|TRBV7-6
CASSLGGGPQETQYF
TGTGCCAGCAGCTTAGGGGGAGGGCCACAAGAGACCCAGTACTTC
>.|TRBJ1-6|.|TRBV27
CASSFGGSSPLHF
TGTGCCAGCAGTTTTGGAGGGAGTTCACCCCTCCACTTT
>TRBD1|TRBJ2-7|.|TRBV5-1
CASSLLGQGVYEQYF
TGCGCCAGCAGCTTGCTGGGACAGGGGGTTTACGAGCAGTACTTC